This T cell receptor (beta chain) was recovered during a study of T-cell reconstitution after alpha-beta-depleted transplantation in children. Study-level results: After transplant, at about two months, alpha-beta T cells were reportedly derived from several hundred expanded graft clones.

Remarks on this clonotype: No antigen is known for it.

Preparation of the TCRbeta library was carried out with unique molecular identifiers. TCRdb reprocessed the PCR reads with MiXCR, giving one entry per CDR3 protein. This table holds hundreds of thousands of distinct CDR3 sequences, roughly 15% found once. CDR1 and CDR2 (germline): SQVTM, ANQGSEA. The CDR3 totals 18 residues. J gave up 0 bases and V 2 bases, and 15 bases lay outside the gene matches. The source of this sequence is a male patient younger than 18 who had a stem cell transplant for acute lymphoblastic leukemia, so the T cells may come from the graft donor. The gene calls are TRBV29-1 and TRBJ2-7; 8 bases fit TRBD1. Material: PBMCs, mostly from graft donor cells, obtained 360 days after TCRalphabeta/CD19-depleted stem cell transplant. This CDR3 is CSVESSRTGYNPSYEQYF. The CDR3 coding sequence is TGCAGCGTTGAATCATCCCGGACAGGGTATAATCCCTCCTACGAGCAGTACTTC.